Each of the 14 T cell receptor beta chains below was sequenced from the same sample in a study of CD8 T cells in ankylosing spondylitis. MiXCR was run by TCRdb on the 5' RACE reads, yielding one entry per CDR3 protein. The sample has 250,000 to 300,000 distinct CDR3 sequences, 20% seen once. Sequenced input: blood, either unsorted or a sorted T cell fraction (not recorded which). These receptors were obtained from a male donor with ankylosing spondylitis or in good health (not recorded which).

In its sample, this clonotype was seen a few times. The V gene is TRBV27, the J gene TRBJ1-4, with TRBD1 matching over 7 bases. The trim removed 6 bases at V and 5 bases at J, leaving 6 bases unmatched. The germline CDR1 and CDR2 sequences are MNHEY and SMNVEV (reference sequence). This CDR3 spans 14 amino acids. The CDR3 region is CASSIQGPNEKLFF. In DNA form, the CDR3 reads TGTGCCAGCAGCATACAGGGGCCAAATGAAAAACTGTTTTTT.

This clonotype was seen more than once but under ten times. The rearrangement links TRBV2 to TRBJ1-1; D uncertain. V was clipped by 7 bases and J by 4 bases, with 13 bases between them. The CDR3 has 13 residues. CDR1 and CDR2 from the germline V gene are SNHLY and FYNNEI. Written as DNA, the CDR3 is TGTGCCAGCACCCAATCTGTGGGCACTGAAGCTTTCTTT. Protein sequence: CASTQSVGTEAFF.

The J gene is TRBJ2-1, the V gene TRBV11-1; 11 bases line up with TRBD1. Germline lookup yields CDR1 SGHAT and CDR2 FQDESV (reference sequence). Trimming removed 5 bases from V and 3 bases from J; junction bases left unmatched: 12. The length of the CDR3 is 18 residues. The CDR3 nucleotides read TGTGCCAGCAGCCCCTCTGTAGGACAGGGGGCTAACTACAATGAGCAGTTCTTC. Its translation is CASSPSVGQGANYNEQFF.

Here the CDR3 DNA reads TGTGCCACCAGCAGAGATAAGGGACTCGTATACAATGAGCAGTTCTTC. It encodes CATSRDKGLVYNEQFF. The V gene is TRBV15, the J gene TRBJ2-1, with D perhaps matching TRBD2 (6 bases). The germline V gene encodes CDR1 LNHNV and CDR2 YYDKDF (reference sequence). This CDR3 is built from 16 residues. The ends were cut back, 0 bases at V and 4 bases at J, with 13 bases in the middle.

Many counts were recorded for this clonotype. This rearrangement joins TRBV24-1 to TRBJ2-5; 7 bases align to TRBD1. V lost 5 bases to trimming and J lost 0 bases; unmatched junction nucleotides: 5. Germline V gene data show CDR1 as KGHDR and CDR2 as SFDVKD. The CDR3 length is 15 residues. For the CDR3, the DNA is TGTGCCACCAGTGGCAGACAGGGAAACCAAGAGACCCAGTACTTC. Protein: CATSGRQGNQETQYF.

This clonotype was counted only a few times. The chain links TRBV10-3 to TRBJ2-2; TRBD1 aligns across 8 bases. There are 16 residues in the CDR3. Trimming at V came to 3 bases and at J to 0 bases, leaving 3 bases not matched to a gene. Germline lookup yields CDR1 ENHRY and CDR2 SYGVKD. The CDR3 DNA is TGTGCCATCAGTGAACCAGGGGGCTCGAACACCGGGGAGCTGTTTTTT. As protein: CAISEPGGSNTGELFF.

V and J are TRBV12-3 or TRBV12-4 and TRBJ1-2; D is ambiguous. The CDR3 sequence is 12 residues long. V was clipped by 6 bases and J by 4 bases, with 9 bases between them. CDR3 nucleotides: TGTGCCAGCAGCACGACCCCCTATGGCTACACCTTC. This sequence encodes CASSTTPYGYTF.

This clonotype has just one count. The genes are TRBV9 and TRBJ2-2; 7 bases fit TRBD2. This CDR3 comprises 14 residues. Looked up from germline, CDR1 is SGDLS and CDR2 is YYNGEE. Losses at the gene ends were 2 bases for V and 6 bases for J; bases not matched to a gene: 4. The CDR3, as DNA: TGTGCCAGCAGCGTCGGGGGGATGTCCGGGGAGCTGTTTTTT. Its protein product is CASSVGGMSGELFF.

The sample holds a few counts of this clonotype. The gene calls are TRBV5-5 and TRBJ2-1, with 13 bases identical to TRBD2. V shed 5 bases, J shed 7 bases, and the junction held 3 bases outside the gene matches. There are 14 residues in the CDR3. Germline values: CDR1 SGHKS, CDR2 YYEKEE (reference sequence). CDR3 sequence: CASRGLAGLNEQFF. The CDR3 region has the DNA TGTGCCAGCAGGGGACTAGCGGGATTAAATGAGCAGTTCTTC.

This sequence joins TRBV6-4 and TRBJ1-1; weak D call: TRBD1 (5 bases). The CDR3 length is 13 residues. Germline V lookup: CDR1 MRHNA, CDR2 SNTAGT. V was cut by 6 bases and J by 6 bases, with 14 bases left in between. The CDR3 here is CASSAREGSEAFF. The CDR3 DNA sequence: TGTGCCAGCAGCGCCAGGGAAGGGTCTGAAGCTTTCTTT.

The chain recombines TRBV6-1 with TRBJ1-5; D might be TRBD1 (6 bases). This CDR3 has 15 amino acids. Germline CDR1 is MNHNS and CDR2 is SASEGT. V was trimmed by 5 bases and J by 5 bases, leaving 16 bases between them. In nucleotides, the CDR3 is TGTGCCAGCAGTCCCGGGACAAAAAAGGATCAGCCCCAGCATTTT. Amino acids: CASSPGTKKDQPQHF.

The chain links TRBV12-3 or TRBV12-4 to TRBJ2-1, with D possibly TRBD1 on 5 matching bases. CDR3 length: 13 residues. The V and J ends lost 1 base and 8 bases respectively, with 9 bases between them. The CDR3 nucleotides are TGTGCCAGCAGTTTAGACAGGTCCCATGAGCAGTTCTTC. Residues: CASSLDRSHEQFF.

The chain joins TRBV7-6 to TRBJ2-3; TRBD2 aligns across 9 bases. Losses at the gene ends were 0 bases for V and 2 bases for J; bases not matched to a gene: 3. The CDR3 loop spans 16 amino acids. The germline gives CDR1 SGHVS, CDR2 FNYEAQ. CDR3 sequence reads: CASSLAIAGATDTQYF. The CDR3 DNA follows: TGTGCCAGCAGCTTAGCGATAGCGGGGGCCACAGATACGCAGTATTTT.

The chain uses TRBV29-1 and TRBJ2-5; 8 nucleotides match TRBD1. The J segment lost 4 bases and the V segment lost 6 bases, leaving 1 base of the junction unmatched. Looked up from germline, CDR1 is SQVTM and CDR2 is ANQGSEA. This CDR3 spans 11 amino acids. Here the CDR3 DNA reads TGCAGCGTAGGACAGGGAGAGACCCAGTACTTC. Translated, it gives CSVGQGETQYF.